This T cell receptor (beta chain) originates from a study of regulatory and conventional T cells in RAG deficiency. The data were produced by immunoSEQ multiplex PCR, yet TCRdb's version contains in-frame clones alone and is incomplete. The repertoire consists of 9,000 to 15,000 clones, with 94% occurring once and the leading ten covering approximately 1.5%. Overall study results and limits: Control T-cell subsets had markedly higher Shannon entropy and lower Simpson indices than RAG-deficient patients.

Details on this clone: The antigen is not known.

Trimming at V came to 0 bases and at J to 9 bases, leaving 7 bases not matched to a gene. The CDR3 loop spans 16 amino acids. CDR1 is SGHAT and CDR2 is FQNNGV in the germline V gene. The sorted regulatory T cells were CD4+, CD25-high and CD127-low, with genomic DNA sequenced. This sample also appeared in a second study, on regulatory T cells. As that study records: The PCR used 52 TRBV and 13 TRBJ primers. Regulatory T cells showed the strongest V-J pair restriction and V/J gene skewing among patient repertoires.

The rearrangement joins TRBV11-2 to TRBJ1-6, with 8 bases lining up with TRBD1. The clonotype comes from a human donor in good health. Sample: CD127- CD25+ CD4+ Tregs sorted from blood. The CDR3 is CASSLDLDRGGSPLHF. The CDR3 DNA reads TGTGCCAGCAGCTTAGACCTCGACAGGGGCGGTTCACCCCTCCACTTT.